Shown below are 23 T cell receptor beta chains from a single sample sequenced in a study of T cells after yellow fever vaccination. MiXCR, run by TCRdb on the 5' RACE reads, gives a single entry per CDR3 protein. The sample yields about 85,000 distinct CDR3 sequences, less than 15% seen once. Specimen: CD8+ T cells not binding an NS4B(214-222) dextramer, sorted from PBMCs, collected 21 days after the first yellow fever vaccination. These TCRs come from a man aged 18 to 30 who received the YFV17D yellow fever vaccine.

Many counts were recorded for this clonotype. The chain links TRBV5-1 to TRBJ2-7, with D possibly TRBD1 on 5 matching bases. From germline, CDR1 is SGHRS and CDR2 YFSETQ. V lost 2 bases and J lost 1, with 7 bases in between. The CDR3 totals 13 residues. The CDR3 loop reads CASSFGHSYEQYF. In nucleotides, the CDR3 is TGCGCCAGCAGCTTCGGACATTCCTACGAGCAGTACTTC.

This clonotype has a handful of counts. This rearrangement joins TRBV29-1 to TRBJ2-1; tentatively, D is TRBD1 (5 bases). The CDR3 covers 12 residues. Germline CDR1 reads SQVTM; CDR2 reads ANQGSEA. Trimming cost V 4 bases and J 4 bases, with 8 bases left between them. CDR3 coding DNA: TGCAGCGTTGCGGACACGTACAATGAGCAGTTCTTC. This gives the protein CSVADTYNEQFF.

The table lists this clonotype with many counts. V usage is TRBV29-1 and J usage is TRBJ2-5; D might be TRBD1 (5 bases). The germline V gene encodes CDR1 SQVTM and CDR2 ANQGSEA. Between the trimmed V and J ends, which lost 0 bases and 1 base, there was a span of 15 bases. This CDR3 contains 16 residues. The CDR3 reads CSVEDLGHGAQETQYF. The CDR3 nucleotides read TGCAGCGTTGAAGATCTCGGTCATGGGGCCCAAGAGACCCAGTACTTC.

This clonotype showed up just once. The chain links TRBV19 to TRBJ2-7; D remains ambiguous. The CDR3 consists of 13 residues. V shed 2 bases and J shed 3 bases, with 8 bases lying between them. The germline gives CDR1 LNHDA, CDR2 SQIVND (reference sequence). The CDR3 bases are TGTGCCAGTAGTATATTAGTGGGCTACGAGCAGTACTTC. This codes for CASSILVGYEQYF.

Only a few counts were recorded for this clonotype. The genes are TRBV6-2 or TRBV6-3 and TRBJ1-6; maybe TRBD1 (5 bases). Trimming removed 0 bases from V and 7 bases from J, with 16 bases in between. The CDR3 length is 17 residues. The germline V gene has CDR1 MNHEY and CDR2 SVGEGT. Here the CDR3 reads CASSYSIRGAGNSPLHF. The CDR3 nucleotides are TGTGCCAGCAGTTACTCGATTCGGGGAGCAGGGAATTCACCCCTCCACTTT.

J is TRBJ1-1 and V is TRBV6-1; weak D call: TRBD1 (5 bases). Germline CDR1 MNHNS, CDR2 SASEGT. The CDR3 runs 14 residues. The ends were cut back, 2 bases at V and 2 bases at J, with 9 bases in the middle. The CDR3 coding sequence is TGTGCCAGCAGTGAAACAGGAGGAAACACTGAAGCTTTCTTT. Amino acid sequence: CASSETGGNTEAFF.

This clonotype was picked up a small number of times. V is TRBV20-1 and J is TRBJ1-3, with D possibly TRBD1 on 5 matching bases. CDR3 length: 14 residues. Trimming took off 3 bases at V and 6 bases at J, with 15 bases between the two ends. The germline CDR1 and CDR2 sequences are DFQATT and SNEGSKA (reference sequence). CDR3 in amino acids: CSASGTGRVNTIYF. CDR3 in DNA: TGCAGTGCTAGCGGGACCGGCAGAGTAAACACCATATATTTT.

This chain joins TRBV6-5 and TRBJ1-1, with unresolved D. Germline CDR1 reads MNHEY; CDR2 reads SVGAGI. V lost 0 bases to trimming and J lost 6 bases, with 11 bases between them. The CDR3 loop spans 14 amino acids. The CDR3 loop is CASSYSRSLAEAFF. CDR3 bases: TGTGCCAGCAGTTACTCGAGATCGCTCGCTGAAGCTTTCTTT.

This clonotype was detected only a few times. The rearrangement uses TRBV6-5 and TRBJ2-5, with D possibly TRBD2 on 6 matching bases. The CDR3 has 17 amino acids. Trimming took off 2 bases at V and 4 bases at J, with 20 bases between the two ends. Germline CDR1 reads MNHEY; CDR2 reads SVGAGI. The CDR3 DNA is TGTGCCAGCAGTTACCACGGGAGCAGGGACGTGAGAGAGACCCAGTACTTC. This codes for CASSYHGSRDVRETQYF.

V and J are TRBV24-1 and TRBJ2-2; tentatively, D is TRBD1 (6 bases). V was cut by 6 bases and J by 1 base, with 14 bases left in between. This CDR3 has 16 residues. Germline V gene data show CDR1 as KGHDR and CDR2 as SFDVKD. In DNA, the CDR3 is TGTGCCACCAGTCAGGGGCCCAATTTGAACACCGGGGAGCTGTTTTTT. Translating it yields CATSQGPNLNTGELFF.

V and J are TRBV27 and TRBJ2-1, with D perhaps TRBD1 or TRBD2 (5 bases each). The germline V and J ends were trimmed by 8 bases and 4 bases, with 21 bases remaining between them. Germline values: CDR1 MNHEY, CDR2 SMNVEV (reference sequence). This CDR3 contains 16 residues. CDR3: CASLKPGTESYNEQFF. CDR3 sequence (DNA): TGTGCCAGCCTTAAGCCAGGGACGGAGAGTTACAATGAGCAGTTCTTC.

This clonotype showed up just a few times. The rearrangement links TRBV27 to TRBJ2-3; no reliable D call. Germline lookup yields CDR1 MNHEY and CDR2 SMNVEV (reference sequence). There are 13 residues in the CDR3. V lost 6 bases, J lost 0 bases, and 7 bases lay in between. The CDR3 spells CASSAKSTDTQYF. CDR3 coding DNA: TGTGCCAGCAGCGCAAAGAGCACAGATACGCAGTATTTT.

The rearrangement joins TRBV29-1 to TRBJ2-5, with 8 bases fitting TRBD1. The CDR3 spans 14 residues. V gave up 2 bases and J gave up 5 bases; unmatched junction bases: 7. Per the germline V gene, CDR1 is SQVTM and CDR2 is ANQGSEA. In nucleotides, the CDR3 is TGCAGCGTTGAACCCAGGGGGCAGCTTGAGACCCAGTACTTC. Encoded protein: CSVEPRGQLETQYF.

The V and J genes are TRBV14 and TRBJ2-3; D gene uncertain. V dropped 2 bases and J dropped 4 bases, with 10 bases sitting between them. Germline CDR1 is SGHDN and CDR2 is FVKESK. The CDR3 contains 14 residues. This CDR3 reads CASSQWKGSDTQYF. In DNA, the CDR3 is TGTGCCAGCAGCCAATGGAAGGGATCAGATACGCAGTATTTT. The whole variable domain, remainder taken from reference TRBV14 and TRBJ2-3, is EAGVTQFPSHSVIEKGQTVTLRCDPISGHDNLYWYRRVMGKEIKFLLHFVKESKQDESGMPNNRFLAERTGGTYSTLKVQPAELEDSGVYFCASSQWKGSDTQYFGPGTRLTVL.

This clonotype occurred a few times. CDR3 sequence reads: CASSPSEGPKTGELFF. CDR3 coding DNA: TGTGCCAGCTCACCCTCTGAGGGACCCAAGACCGGGGAGCTGTTTTTT. V is TRBV18 and J is TRBJ2-2; D might be TRBD1 or TRBD2, each matching 5 bases. The CDR3 sequence is 16 residues long. Germline V CDR1 and CDR2: KGHSH, LQKENI. The V gene lost 3 bases and the J gene lost 5 bases, with 16 bases spanning the gap.

This clonotype came up many times. The gene calls are TRBV4-3 and TRBJ1-6; no firm D call. With 1 base removed from V and 5 bases from J, the gap between germline ends came to 9 bases. There are 15 residues in the CDR3. Germline V CDR1 and CDR2: LGHNA, YSLEER. CDR3 loop: CASSQGIGNNSPLHF. For the CDR3, the DNA is TGCGCCAGCAGCCAAGGCATAGGGAATAATTCACCCCTCCACTTT.

This clonotype was found a few times. The V gene is TRBV7-8, the J gene TRBJ2-7; D call uncertain. CDR1 is SGHVS, CDR2 FQNEAQ, per germline. This CDR3 is 13 amino acids long. Trimming took off 2 bases at V and 4 bases at J, with 9 bases between the two ends. The chain's CDR3 is CASSLSLSYEQYV. In DNA form, the CDR3 reads TGTGCCAGCAGCTTAAGTTTGAGTTACGAGCAGTACGTC.

This clonotype showed up just a few times. The chain employs TRBV7-9 and TRBJ1-3; D gene unclear. Trimming took off 1 base at V and 0 bases at J, with 7 bases between the two ends. The CDR3 length is 15 residues. The germline V gene has CDR1 SEHNR and CDR2 FQNEAQ (reference sequence). CDR3 in amino acids: CASSLGPPSGNTIYF. The DNA for the CDR3 is TGTGCCAGCAGCTTAGGACCCCCCTCTGGAAACACCATATATTTT.

At least ten counts were recorded for this clonotype. CDR3 nucleotide sequence: TGTGCCACCAGTGAGATCCGACAGGGACGGTTCTTC. It translates to CATSEIRQGRFF. The chain is built from TRBV24-1 and TRBJ2-1, with TRBD1 matching 7 bases. There are 12 residues in the CDR3. Trimming removed 4 bases from V and 15 bases from J; junction bases left unmatched: 8. Germline lookup yields CDR1 KGHDR and CDR2 SFDVKD.

The V gene is TRBV6-6, the J gene TRBJ2-2; no clear D. CDR1 and CDR2 from the germline V gene are MNHNY and SVGAGI (reference sequence). Trimming pared 2 bases from V and 6 bases from J, leaving 4 bases between. The CDR3 runs 12 residues. CDR3 protein: CASSYRPGELFF. The DNA for the CDR3 is TGTGCCAGCAGTTACAGACCCGGGGAGCTGTTTTTT.

This clonotype was seen only a few times. J is TRBJ2-7 and V is TRBV10-3, with a possible D match to TRBD2 (5 bases). V shed 2 bases and J shed 7 bases, with 12 bases lying between them. Looked up from germline, CDR1 is ENHRY and CDR2 is SYGVKD. This CDR3 is 13 amino acids long. In nucleotides, the CDR3 is TGTGCCATCAGTGAGAGTCGATCGGGGGAGCAGTACGTC. It yields the protein CAISESRSGEQYV.

The chain is built from TRBV15 and TRBJ2-5, with D tentatively TRBD1 or TRBD2 (5 bases each). This CDR3 region has 15 residues. Germline V gives CDR1 LNHNV, CDR2 YYDKDF (reference sequence). V was pared by 4 bases and J by 2 bases, with 14 bases between. The CDR3 bases are TGTGCCACCAGCATGAAGAGGGGCCGGCAAGAGACCCAGTACTTC. It codes for CATSMKRGRQETQYF.

This clonotype was observed at least ten times. The V and J genes are TRBV12-3 or TRBV12-4 and TRBJ2-3; D perhaps matches TRBD2 (5 bases). The CDR3 is 11 amino acids. Trimming removed 5 bases from V and 11 bases from J, with 11 bases in between. The CDR3 nucleotides are TGTGCCAGCAGTCGGGGTCCGGAGCAGTATTTT. Translation: CASSRGPEQYF.